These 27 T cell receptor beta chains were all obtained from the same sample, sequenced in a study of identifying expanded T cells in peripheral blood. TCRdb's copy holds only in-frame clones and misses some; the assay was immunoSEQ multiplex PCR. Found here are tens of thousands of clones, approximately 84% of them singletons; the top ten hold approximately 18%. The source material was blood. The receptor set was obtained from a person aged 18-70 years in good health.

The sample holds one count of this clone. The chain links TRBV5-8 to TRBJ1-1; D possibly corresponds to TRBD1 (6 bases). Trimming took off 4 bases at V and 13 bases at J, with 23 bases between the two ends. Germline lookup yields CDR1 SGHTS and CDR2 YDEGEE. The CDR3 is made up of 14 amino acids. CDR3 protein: CASSDQQGRYRNFF. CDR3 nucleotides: TGTGCCAGCAGCGATCAACAGGGTCGGTATAGGAATTTCTTT.

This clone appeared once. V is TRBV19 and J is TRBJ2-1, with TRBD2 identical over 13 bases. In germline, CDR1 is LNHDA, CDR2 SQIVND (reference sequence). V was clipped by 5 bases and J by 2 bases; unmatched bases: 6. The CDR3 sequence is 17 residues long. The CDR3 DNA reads TGTGCCAGTAGTTCGACTAGCGGGAGGAATACCTACAATGAGCAGTTCTTC. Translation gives CASSSTSGRNTYNEQFF. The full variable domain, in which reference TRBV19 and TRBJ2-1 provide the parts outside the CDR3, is DGGITQSPKYLFRKEGQNVTLSCEQNLNHDAMYWYRQDPGQGLRLIYYSQIVNDFQKGDIAEGYSVSREKKESFPLTVTSAQKNPTAFYLCASSSTSGRNTYNEQFFGPGTRLTVL.

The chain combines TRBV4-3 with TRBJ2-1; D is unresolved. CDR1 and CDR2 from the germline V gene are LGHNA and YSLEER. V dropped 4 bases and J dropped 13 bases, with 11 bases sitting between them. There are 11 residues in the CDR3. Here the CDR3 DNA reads TGCGCCAGCAGCCTCGGTAACCTTCAGTTCTTC. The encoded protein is CASSLGNLQFF.

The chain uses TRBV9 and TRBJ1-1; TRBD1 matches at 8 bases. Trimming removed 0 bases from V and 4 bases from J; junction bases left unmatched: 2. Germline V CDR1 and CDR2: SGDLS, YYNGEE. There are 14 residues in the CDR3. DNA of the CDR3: TGTGCCAGCAGCGTAGTAACAGGGGGCACTGAAGCTTTCTTT. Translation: CASSVVTGGTEAFF.

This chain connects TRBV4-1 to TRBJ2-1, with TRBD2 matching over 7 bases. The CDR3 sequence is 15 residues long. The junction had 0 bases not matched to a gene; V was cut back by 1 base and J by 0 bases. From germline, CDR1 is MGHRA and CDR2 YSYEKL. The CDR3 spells CASSQGTSSYNEQFF. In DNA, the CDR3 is TGCGCCAGCAGCCAAGGGACTAGCTCCTACAATGAGCAGTTCTTC.

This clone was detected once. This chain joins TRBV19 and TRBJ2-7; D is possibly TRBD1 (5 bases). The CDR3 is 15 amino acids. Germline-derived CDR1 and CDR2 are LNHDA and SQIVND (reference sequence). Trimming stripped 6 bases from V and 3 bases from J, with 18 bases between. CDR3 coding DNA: TGTGCCAGTAGCGAGCCCCGACAGAGCCTCTACGAGCAGTACTTC. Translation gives CASSEPRQSLYEQYF. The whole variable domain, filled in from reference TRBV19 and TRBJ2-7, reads DGGITQSPKYLFRKEGQNVTLSCEQNLNHDAMYWYRQDPGQGLRLIYYSQIVNDFQKGDIAEGYSVSREKKESFPLTVTSAQKNPTAFYLCASSEPRQSLYEQYFGPGTRLTVT.

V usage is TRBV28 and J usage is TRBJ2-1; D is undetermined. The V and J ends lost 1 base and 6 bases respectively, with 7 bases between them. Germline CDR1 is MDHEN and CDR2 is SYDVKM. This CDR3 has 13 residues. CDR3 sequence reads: CASSLLRRNEQFF. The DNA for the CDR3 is TGTGCCAGCAGTTTATTGCGGCGCAATGAGCAGTTCTTC.

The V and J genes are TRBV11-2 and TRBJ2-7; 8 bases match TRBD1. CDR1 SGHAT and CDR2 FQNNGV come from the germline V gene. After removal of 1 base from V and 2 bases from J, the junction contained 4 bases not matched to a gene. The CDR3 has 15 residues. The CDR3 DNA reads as TGTGCCAGCAGCTTAGTGGGGACAGGCGCCTACGAGCAGTACTTC. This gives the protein CASSLVGTGAYEQYF.

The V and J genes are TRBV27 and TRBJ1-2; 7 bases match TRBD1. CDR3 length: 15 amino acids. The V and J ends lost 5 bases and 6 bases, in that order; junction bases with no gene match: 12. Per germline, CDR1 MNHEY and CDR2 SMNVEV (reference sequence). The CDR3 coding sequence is TGTGCCAGCAGTCTATATGACAGGGTGCTAAATGGCTACACCTTC. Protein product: CASSLYDRVLNGYTF.

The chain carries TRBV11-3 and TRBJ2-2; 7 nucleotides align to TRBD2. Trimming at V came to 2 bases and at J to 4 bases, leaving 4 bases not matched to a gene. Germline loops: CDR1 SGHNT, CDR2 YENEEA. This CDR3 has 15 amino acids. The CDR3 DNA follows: TGTGCCAGCAGCTTACACGCGGGAGCCACCGGGGAGCTGTTTTTT. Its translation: CASSLHAGATGELFF.

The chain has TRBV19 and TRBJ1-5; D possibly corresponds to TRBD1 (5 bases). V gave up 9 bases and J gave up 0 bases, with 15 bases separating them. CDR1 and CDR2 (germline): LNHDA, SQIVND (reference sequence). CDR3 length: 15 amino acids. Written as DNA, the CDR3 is TGTGCCAGCAGGGACGGCGCCTATAGCAATCAGCCCCAGCATTTT. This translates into CASRDGAYSNQPQHF. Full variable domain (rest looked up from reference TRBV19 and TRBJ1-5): DGGITQSPKYLFRKEGQNVTLSCEQNLNHDAMYWYRQDPGQGLRLIYYSQIVNDFQKGDIAEGYSVSREKKESFPLTVTSAQKNPTAFYLCASRDGAYSNQPQHFGDGTRLSIL.

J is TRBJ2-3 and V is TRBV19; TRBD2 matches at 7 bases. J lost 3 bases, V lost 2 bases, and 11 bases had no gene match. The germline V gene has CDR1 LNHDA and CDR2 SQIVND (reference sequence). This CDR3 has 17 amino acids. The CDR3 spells CASSILYGGSVTDTQYF. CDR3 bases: TGTGCCAGTAGTATATTATATGGCGGGAGTGTTACAGATACGCAGTATTTT.

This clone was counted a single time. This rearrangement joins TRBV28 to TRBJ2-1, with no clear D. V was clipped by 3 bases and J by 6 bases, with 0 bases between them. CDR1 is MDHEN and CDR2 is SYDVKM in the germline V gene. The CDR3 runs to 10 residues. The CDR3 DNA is TGTGCCAGCAGTTTCAATGAGCAGTTCTTC. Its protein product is CASSFNEQFF.

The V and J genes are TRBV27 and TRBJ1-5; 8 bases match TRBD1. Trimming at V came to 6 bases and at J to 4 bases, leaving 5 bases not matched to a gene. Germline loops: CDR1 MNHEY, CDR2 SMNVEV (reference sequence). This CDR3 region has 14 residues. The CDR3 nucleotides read TGTGCCAGCAGCGGGACAGGAGGAAATCAGCCCCAGCATTTT. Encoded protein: CASSGTGGNQPQHF.

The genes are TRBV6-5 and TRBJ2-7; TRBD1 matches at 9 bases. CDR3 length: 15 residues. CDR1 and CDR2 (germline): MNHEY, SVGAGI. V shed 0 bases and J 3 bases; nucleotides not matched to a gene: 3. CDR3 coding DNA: TGTGCCAGCAGTTACTCTGGACAGGGGTACTACGAGCAGTACTTC. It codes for CASSYSGQGYYEQYF.

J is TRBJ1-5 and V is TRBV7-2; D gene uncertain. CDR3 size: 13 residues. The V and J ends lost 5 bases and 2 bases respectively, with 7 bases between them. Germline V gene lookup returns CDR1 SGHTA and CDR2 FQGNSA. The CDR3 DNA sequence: TGTGCCAGCAGCACTAACGGCAATCAGCCCCAGCATTTT. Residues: CASSTNGNQPQHF.

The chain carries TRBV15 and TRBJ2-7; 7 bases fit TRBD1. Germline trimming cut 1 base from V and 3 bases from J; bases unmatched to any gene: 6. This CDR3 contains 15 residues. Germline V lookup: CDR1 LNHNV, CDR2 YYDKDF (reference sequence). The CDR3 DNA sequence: TGTGCCACCAGCAGAGCCGGGGCAGGGGGCTACGAGCAGTACTTC. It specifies CATSRAGAGGYEQYF.

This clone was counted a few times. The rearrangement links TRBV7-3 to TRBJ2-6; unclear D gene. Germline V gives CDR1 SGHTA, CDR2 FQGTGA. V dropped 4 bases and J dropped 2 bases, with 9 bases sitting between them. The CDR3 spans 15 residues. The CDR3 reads CASSSNSAGANVLTF. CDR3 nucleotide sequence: TGTGCCAGCAGCTCAAACAGTGCTGGGGCCAACGTCCTGACTTTC.

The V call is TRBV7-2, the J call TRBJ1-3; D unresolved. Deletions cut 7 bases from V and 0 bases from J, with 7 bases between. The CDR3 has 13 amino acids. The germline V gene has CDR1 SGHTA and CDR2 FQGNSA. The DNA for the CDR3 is TGTGCCAGCACCCCACCCTCTGGAAACACCATATATTTT. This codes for CASTPPSGNTIYF.

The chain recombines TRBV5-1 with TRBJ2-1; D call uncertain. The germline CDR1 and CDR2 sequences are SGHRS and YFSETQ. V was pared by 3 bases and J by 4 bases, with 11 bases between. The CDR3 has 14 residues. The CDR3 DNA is TGCGCCAGCAGCTCGGACCCCGAGTACAATGAGCAGTTCTTC. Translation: CASSSDPEYNEQFF.

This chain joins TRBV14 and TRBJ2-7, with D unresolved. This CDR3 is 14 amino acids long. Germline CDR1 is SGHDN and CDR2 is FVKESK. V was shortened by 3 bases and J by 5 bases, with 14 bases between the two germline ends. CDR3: CASSQLGPLDEQYF. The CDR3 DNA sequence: TGTGCCAGCAGCCAGTTAGGCCCACTCGACGAGCAGTACTTC. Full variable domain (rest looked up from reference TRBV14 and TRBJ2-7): EAGVTQFPSHSVIEKGQTVTLRCDPISGHDNLYWYRRVMGKEIKFLLHFVKESKQDESGMPNNRFLAERTGGTYSTLKVQPAELEDSGVYFCASSQLGPLDEQYFGPGTRLTVT.

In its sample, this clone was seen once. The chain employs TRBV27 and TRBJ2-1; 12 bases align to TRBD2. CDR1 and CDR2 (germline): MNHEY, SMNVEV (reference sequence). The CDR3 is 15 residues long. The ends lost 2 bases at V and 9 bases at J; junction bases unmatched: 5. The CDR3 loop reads CASSLGTSGRGEQFF. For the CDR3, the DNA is TGTGCCAGCAGTTTAGGGACTAGCGGGCGGGGTGAGCAGTTCTTC.

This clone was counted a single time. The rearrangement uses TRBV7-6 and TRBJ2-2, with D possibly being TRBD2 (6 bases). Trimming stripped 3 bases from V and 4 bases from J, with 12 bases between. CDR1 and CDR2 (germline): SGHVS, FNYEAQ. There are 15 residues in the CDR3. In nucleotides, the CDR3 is TGTGCCAGCAGCTTTGCTGCGGGGATCACCGGGGAGCTGTTTTTT. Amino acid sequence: CASSFAAGITGELFF. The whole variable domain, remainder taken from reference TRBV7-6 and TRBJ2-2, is GAGVSQSPRYKVTKRGQDVALRCDPISGHVSLYWYRQALGQGPEFLTYFNYEAQQDKSGLPNDRFSAERPEGSISTLTIQRTEQRDSAMYRCASSFAAGITGELFFGEGSRLTVL.

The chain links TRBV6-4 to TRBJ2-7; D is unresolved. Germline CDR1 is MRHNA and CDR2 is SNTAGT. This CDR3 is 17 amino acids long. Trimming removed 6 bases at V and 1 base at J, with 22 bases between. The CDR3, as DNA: TGTGCCAGCAGACCACGACTGGCTAAGGGTCCTTCCTACGAGCAGTACTTC. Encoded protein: CASRPRLAKGPSYEQYF.

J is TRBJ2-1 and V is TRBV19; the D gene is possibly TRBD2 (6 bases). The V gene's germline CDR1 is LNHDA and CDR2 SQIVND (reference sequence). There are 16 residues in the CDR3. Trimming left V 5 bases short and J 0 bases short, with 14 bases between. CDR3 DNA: TGTGCCAGTAGTCCTGTCTACGGGAGCTCCTACAATGAGCAGTTCTTC. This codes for CASSPVYGSSYNEQFF.

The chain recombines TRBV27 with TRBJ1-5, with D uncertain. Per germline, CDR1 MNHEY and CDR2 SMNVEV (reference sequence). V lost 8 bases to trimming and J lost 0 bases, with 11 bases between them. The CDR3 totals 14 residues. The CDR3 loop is CASRSGLSNQPQHF. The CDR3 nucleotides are TGTGCCAGCCGTTCAGGTCTTAGCAATCAGCCCCAGCATTTT.

The CDR3 spells CASSPSQSLASRSTDTQYF. The CDR3 nucleotides are TGTGCCAGCAGCCCATCACAGAGTCTGGCTAGTCGTAGCACAGATACGCAGTATTTT. The chain links TRBV7-9 to TRBJ2-3; D is undetermined. CDR3 size: 19 residues. V lost 5 bases and J lost 0, with 24 bases in between. The germline V gene has CDR1 SEHNR and CDR2 FQNEAQ (reference sequence).